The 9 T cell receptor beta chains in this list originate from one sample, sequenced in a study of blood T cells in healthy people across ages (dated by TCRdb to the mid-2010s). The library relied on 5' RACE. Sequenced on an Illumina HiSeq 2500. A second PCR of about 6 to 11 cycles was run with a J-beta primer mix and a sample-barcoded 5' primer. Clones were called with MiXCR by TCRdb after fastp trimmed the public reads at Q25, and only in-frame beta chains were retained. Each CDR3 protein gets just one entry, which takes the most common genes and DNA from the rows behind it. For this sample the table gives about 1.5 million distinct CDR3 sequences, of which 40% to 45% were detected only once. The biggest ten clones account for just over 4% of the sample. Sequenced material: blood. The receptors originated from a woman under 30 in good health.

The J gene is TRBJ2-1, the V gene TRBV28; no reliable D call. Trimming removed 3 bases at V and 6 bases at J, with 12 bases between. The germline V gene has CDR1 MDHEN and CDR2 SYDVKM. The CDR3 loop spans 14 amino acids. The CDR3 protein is CASSFNGRPNEQFF. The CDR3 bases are TGTGCCAGCAGTTTTAATGGCAGGCCCAATGAGCAGTTCTTC.

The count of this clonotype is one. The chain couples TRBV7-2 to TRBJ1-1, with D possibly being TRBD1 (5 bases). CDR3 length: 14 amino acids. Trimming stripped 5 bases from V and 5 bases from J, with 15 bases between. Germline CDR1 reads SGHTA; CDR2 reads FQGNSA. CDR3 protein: CASSVRGRSTEAFF. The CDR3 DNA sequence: TGTGCCAGCAGCGTAAGGGGAAGGAGTACTGAAGCTTTCTTT.

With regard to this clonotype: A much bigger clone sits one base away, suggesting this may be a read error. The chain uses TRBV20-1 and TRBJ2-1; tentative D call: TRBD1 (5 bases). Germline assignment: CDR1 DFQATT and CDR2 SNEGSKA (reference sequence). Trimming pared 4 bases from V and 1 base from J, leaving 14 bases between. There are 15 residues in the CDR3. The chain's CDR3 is CSATSIDSSYNEQFF. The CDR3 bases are TGCAGTGCTACTTCCATTGACAGTTCCTACAATGAGCAGTTCTTC.

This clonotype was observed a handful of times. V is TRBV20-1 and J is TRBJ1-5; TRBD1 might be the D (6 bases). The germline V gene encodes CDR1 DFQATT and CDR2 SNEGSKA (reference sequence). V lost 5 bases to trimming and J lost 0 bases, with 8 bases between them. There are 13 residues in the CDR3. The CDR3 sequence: CSAAGDSNQPQHF. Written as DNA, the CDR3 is TGCAGTGCTGCAGGGGATAGCAATCAGCCCCAGCATTTT.

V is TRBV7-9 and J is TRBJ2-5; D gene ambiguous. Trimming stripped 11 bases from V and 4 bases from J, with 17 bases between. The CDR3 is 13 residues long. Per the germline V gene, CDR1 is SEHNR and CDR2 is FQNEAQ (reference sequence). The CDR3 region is CAVDVAERETQYF. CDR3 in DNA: TGTGCCGTGGACGTGGCCGAGCGAGAGACCCAGTACTTC. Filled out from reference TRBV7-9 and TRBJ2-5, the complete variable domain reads DTGVSQNPRHKITKRGQNVTFRCDPISEHNRLYWYRQTLGQGPEFLTYFQNEAQLEKSRLLSDRFSAERPKGSFSTLEIQRTEQGDSAMYLCAVDVAERETQYFGPGTRLLVL.

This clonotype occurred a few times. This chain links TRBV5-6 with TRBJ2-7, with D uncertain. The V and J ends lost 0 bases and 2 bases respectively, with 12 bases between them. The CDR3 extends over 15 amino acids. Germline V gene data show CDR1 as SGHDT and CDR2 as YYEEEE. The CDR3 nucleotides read TGTGCCAGCAGCTTGGCCGTAGGGTTCCCCTACGAGCAGTACTTC. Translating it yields CASSLAVGFPYEQYF.

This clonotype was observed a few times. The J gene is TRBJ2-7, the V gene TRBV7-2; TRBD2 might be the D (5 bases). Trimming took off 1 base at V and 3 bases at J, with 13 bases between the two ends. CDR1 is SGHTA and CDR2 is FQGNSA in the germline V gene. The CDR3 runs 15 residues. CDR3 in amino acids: CASSLVTSNIYEQYF. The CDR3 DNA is TGTGCCAGCAGCTTAGTAACTAGTAACATCTACGAGCAGTACTTC.

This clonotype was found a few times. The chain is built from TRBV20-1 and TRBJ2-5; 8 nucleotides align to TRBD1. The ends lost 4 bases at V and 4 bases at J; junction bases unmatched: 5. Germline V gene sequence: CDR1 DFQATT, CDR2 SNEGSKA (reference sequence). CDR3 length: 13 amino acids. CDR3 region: CSAMTGVGETQYF. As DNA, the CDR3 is TGCAGTGCTATGACAGGGGTTGGAGAGACCCAGTACTTC.

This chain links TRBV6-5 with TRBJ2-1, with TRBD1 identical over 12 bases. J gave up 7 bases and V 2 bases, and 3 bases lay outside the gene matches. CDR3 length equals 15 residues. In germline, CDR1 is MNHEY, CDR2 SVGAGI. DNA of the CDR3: TGTGCCAGCAGTTACCCGGGACAGGGGGCAAATGAGCAGTTCTTC. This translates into CASSYPGQGANEQFF.